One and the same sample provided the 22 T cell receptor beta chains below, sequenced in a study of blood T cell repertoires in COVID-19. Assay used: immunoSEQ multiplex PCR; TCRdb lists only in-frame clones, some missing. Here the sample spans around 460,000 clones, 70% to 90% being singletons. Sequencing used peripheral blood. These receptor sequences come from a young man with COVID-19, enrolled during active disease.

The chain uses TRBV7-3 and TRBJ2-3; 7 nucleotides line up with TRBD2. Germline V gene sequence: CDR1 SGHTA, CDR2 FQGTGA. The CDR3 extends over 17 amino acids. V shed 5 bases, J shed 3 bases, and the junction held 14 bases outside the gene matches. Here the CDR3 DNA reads TGTGCCAGCAGCCTAAGGAGGAGCGGGATTTGGACAGATACGCAGTATTTT. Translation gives CASSLRRSGIWTDTQYF. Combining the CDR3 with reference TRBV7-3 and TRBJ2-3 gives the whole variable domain GAGVSQTPSNKVTEKGKYVELRCDPISGHTALYWYRQSLGQGPEFLIYFQGTGAADDSGLPNDRFFAVRPEGSVSTLKIQRTERGDSAVYLCASSLRRSGIWTDTQYFGPGTRLTVL.

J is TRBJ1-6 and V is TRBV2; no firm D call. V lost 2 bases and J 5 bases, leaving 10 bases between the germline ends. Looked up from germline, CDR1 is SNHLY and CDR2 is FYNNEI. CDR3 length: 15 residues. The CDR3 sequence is CASSESGEHNSPLHF. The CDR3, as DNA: TGTGCCAGCAGTGAAAGCGGAGAGCATAATTCACCCCTCCACTTT.

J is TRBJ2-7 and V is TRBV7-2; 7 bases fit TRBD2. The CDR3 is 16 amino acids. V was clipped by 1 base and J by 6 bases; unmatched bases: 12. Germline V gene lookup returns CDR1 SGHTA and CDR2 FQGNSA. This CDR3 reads CASSLGSGTPLFEQYF. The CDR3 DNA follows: TGTGCCAGCAGCTTAGGGAGCGGGACTCCGCTGTTCGAGCAGTACTTC.

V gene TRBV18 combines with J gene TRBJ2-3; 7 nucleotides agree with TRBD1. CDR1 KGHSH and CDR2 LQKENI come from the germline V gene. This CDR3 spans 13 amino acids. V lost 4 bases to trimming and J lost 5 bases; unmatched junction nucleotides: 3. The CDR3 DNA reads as TGTGCCAGCTCACAGGGGGCTGGAGATACGCAGTATTTT. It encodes CASSQGAGDTQYF.

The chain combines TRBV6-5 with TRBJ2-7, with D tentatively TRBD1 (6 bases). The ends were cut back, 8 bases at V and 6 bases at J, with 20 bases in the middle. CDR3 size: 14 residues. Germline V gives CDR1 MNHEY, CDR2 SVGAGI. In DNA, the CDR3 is TGTGCCAGCTCGGTTTGGCAGGGGCCTGGCGAGCAGTACTTC. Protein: CASSVWQGPGEQYF.

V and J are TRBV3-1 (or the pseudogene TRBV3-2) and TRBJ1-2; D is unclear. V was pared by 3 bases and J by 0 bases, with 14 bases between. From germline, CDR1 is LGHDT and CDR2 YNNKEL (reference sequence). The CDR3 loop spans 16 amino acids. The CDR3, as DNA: TGTGCCAGCAGCCACGCACTGACGGGTTCTAACTATGGCTACACCTTC. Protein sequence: CASSHALTGSNYGYTF.

The CDR3 DNA follows: TGTGCCAGCAGCCAAGATCGTGACAGGGTAGGGCTGAAGACCCAGTACTTC. It yields the protein CASSQDRDRVGLKTQYF. The chain joins TRBV14 to TRBJ2-5; TRBD1 matches 7 bases. The V and J ends lost 0 bases and 6 bases, in that order; junction bases with no gene match: 13. CDR1 and CDR2 (germline): SGHDN, FVKESK. The CDR3 length is 17 residues.

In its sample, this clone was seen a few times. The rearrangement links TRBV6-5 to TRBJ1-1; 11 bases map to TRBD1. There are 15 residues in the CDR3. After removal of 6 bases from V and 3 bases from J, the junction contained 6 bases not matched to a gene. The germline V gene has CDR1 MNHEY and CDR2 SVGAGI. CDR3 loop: CASRGQGAGDTEAFF. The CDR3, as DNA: TGTGCCAGCAGAGGACAGGGGGCTGGGGACACTGAAGCTTTCTTT.

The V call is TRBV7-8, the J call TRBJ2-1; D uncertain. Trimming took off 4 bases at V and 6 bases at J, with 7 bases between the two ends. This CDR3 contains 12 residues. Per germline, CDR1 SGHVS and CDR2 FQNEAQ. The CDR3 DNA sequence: TGTGCCAGCAGCTCCCGTCGCAATGAGCAGTTCTTC. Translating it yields CASSSRRNEQFF.

Here the CDR3 reads CASSTHGSSYEQYF. The CDR3, as DNA: TGTGCCAGCAGCACCCACGGTTCCTCCTACGAGCAGTACTTC. This chain joins TRBV11-3 and TRBJ2-7; D remains unclear. CDR1 is SGHNT and CDR2 is YENEEA in the germline V gene. V was shortened by 5 bases and J by 0 bases, with 11 bases between the two germline ends. The CDR3 spans 14 residues.

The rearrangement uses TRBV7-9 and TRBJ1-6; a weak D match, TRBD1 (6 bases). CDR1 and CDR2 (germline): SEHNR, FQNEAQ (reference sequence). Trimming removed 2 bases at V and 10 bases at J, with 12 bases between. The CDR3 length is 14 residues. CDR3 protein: CASSLTTGPSPLHF. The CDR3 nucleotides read TGTGCCAGCAGCTTAACTACAGGGCCGTCACCCCTCCACTTT.

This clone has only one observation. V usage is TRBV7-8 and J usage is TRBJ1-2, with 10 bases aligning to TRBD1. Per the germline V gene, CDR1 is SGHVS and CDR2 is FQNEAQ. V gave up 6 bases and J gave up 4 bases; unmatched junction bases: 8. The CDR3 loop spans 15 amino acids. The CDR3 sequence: CASSQTGQGFYGYTF. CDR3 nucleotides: TGTGCCAGCAGTCAAACGGGACAGGGGTTCTATGGCTACACCTTC.

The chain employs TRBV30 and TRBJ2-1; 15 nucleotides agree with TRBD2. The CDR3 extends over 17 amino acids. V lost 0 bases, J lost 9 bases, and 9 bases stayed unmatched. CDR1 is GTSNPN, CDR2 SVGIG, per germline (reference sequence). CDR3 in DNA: TGTGCCTGGAGTGTACGGACTAGCGGGAGGGGAAAGGGTGAGCAGTTCTTC. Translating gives CAWSVRTSGRGKGEQFF.

For the CDR3, the DNA is TGTGCCAGCTCCCCAATCGGGAGGAATTCACCCCTCCACTTT. Its protein is CASSPIGRNSPLHF. V is TRBV6-5 and J is TRBJ1-6; D is unclear. V lost 8 bases, J lost 7 bases, and 15 bases lay in between. In germline, CDR1 is MNHEY, CDR2 SVGAGI. The CDR3 has 14 amino acids.

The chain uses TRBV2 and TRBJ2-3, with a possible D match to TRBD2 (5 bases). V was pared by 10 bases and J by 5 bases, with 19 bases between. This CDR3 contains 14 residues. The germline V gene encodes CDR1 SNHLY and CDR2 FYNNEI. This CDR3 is CATSTEGILDTQYF. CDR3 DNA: TGTGCCACCTCTACCGAGGGAATCTTAGATACGCAGTATTTT.

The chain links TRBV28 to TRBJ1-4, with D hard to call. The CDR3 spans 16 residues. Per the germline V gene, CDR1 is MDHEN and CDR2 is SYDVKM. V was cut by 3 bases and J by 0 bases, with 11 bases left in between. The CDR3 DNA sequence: TGTGCCAGCAGTTTCGGTGTGTTGGCAACTAATGAAAAACTGTTTTTT. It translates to CASSFGVLATNEKLFF.

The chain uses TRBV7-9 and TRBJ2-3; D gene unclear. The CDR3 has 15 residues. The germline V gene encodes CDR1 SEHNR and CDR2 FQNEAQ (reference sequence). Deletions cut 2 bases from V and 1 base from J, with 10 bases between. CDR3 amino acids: CASSLSRVGTDTQYF. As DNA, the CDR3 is TGTGCCAGCAGCTTATCCCGTGTAGGCACAGATACGCAGTATTTT.

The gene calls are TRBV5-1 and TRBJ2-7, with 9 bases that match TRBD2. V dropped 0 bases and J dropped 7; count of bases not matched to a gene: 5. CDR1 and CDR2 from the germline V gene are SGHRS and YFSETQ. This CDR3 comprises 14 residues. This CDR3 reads CASSLEAGGREQYF. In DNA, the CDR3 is TGCGCCAGCAGCTTGGAAGCGGGAGGACGGGAGCAGTACTTC.

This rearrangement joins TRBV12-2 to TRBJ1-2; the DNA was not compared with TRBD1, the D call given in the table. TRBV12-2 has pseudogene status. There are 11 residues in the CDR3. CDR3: CAGQVFGVYTF. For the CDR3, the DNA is TGTGCAGGACAAGTCTTTGGTGTCTACACCTTC.

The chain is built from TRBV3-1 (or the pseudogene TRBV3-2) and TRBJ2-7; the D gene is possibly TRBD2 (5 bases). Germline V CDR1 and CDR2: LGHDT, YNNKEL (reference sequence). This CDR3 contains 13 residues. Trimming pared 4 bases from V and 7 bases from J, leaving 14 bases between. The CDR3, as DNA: TGTGCCAGCAGCCCCTGGGAATCGGGGGAGCAGTACTTC. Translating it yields CASSPWESGEQYF.

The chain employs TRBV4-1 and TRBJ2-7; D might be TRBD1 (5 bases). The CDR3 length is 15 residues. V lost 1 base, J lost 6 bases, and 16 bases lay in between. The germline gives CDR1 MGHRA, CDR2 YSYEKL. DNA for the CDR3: TGCGCCAGCAGCCAAGGCACAGGAAACCGACCCGAGCAGTACTTC. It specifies CASSQGTGNRPEQYF.

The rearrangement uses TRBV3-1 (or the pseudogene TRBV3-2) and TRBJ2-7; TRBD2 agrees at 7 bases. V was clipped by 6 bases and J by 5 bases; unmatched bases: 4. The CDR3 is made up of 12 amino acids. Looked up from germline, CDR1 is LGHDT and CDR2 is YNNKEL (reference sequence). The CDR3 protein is CASRGRGNEQYF. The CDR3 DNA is TGTGCCAGCAGGGGGAGGGGTAACGAGCAGTACTTC.